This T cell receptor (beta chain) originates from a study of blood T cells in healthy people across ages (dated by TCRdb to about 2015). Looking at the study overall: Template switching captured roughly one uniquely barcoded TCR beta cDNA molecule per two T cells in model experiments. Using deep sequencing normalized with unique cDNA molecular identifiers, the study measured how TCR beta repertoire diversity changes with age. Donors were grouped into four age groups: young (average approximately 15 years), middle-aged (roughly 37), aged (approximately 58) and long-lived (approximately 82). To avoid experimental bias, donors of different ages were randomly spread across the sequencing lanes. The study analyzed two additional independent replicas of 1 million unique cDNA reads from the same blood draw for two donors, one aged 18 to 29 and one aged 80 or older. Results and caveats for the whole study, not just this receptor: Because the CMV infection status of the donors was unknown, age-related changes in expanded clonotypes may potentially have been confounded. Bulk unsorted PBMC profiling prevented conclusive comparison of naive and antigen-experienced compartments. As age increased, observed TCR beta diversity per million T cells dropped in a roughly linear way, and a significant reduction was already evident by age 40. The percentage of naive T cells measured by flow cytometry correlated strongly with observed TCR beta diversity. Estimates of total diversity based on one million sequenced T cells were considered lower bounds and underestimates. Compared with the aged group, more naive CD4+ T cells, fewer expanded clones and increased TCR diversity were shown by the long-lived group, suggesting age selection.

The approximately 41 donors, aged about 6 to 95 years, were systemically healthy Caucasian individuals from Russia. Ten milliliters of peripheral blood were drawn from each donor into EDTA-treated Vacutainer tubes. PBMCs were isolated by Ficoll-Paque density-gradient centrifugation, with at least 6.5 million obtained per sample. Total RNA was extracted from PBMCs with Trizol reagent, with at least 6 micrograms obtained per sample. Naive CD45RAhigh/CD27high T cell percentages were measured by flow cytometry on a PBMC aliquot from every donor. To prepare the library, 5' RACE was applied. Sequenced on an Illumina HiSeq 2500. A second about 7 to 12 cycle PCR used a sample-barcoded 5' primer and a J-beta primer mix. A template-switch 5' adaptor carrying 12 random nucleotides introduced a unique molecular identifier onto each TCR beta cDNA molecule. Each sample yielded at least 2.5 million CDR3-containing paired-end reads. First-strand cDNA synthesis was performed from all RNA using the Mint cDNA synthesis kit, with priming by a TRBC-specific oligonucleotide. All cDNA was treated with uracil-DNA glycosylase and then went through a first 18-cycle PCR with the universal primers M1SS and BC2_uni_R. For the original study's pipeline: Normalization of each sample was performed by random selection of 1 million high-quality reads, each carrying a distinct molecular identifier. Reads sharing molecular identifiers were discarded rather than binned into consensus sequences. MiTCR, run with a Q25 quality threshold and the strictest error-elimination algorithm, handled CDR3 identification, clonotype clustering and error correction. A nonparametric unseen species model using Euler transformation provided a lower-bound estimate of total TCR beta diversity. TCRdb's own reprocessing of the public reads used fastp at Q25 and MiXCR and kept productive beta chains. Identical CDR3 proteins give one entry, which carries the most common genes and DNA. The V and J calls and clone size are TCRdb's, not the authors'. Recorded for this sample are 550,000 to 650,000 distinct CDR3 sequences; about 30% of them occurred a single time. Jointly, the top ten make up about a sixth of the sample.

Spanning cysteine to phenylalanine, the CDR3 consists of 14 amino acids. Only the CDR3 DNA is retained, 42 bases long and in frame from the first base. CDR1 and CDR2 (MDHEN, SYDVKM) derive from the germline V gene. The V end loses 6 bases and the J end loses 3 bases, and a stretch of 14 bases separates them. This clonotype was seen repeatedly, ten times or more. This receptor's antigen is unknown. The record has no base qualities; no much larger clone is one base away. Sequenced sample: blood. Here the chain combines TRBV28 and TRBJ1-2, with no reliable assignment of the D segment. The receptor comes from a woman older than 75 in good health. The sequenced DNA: TGTGCCAGCAGCCTTCAGCCCCTTGACTATGGCTACACCTTC. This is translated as CASSLQPLDYGYTF.